One sample yielded the 20 T cell receptor beta chains listed below, sequenced in a study of blood T cell repertoires in COVID-19. This table comes from immunoSEQ multiplex PCR, and its TCRdb copy is limited to in-frame clones, with some not included. The table has 55,000 to 70,000 clones, over 80% seen once. The sample comprised peripheral blood. The receptor source for this set is an elderly woman with acute or convalescent COVID-19.

The gene calls are TRBV18 and TRBJ2-5; the D gene is possibly TRBD2 (5 bases). Trimming shortened V by 1 base and J by 5 bases, and 14 bases separated the two germline ends. The CDR3 runs 15 residues. CDR1 is KGHSH and CDR2 is LQKENI in the germline V gene. CDR3 DNA: TGTGCCAGCTCACCACTATCGGGGTCGTCGGAGACCCAGTACTTC. This sequence encodes CASSPLSGSSETQYF.

This rearrangement joins TRBV6-2 or TRBV6-3 to TRBJ2-7; 9 bases agree with TRBD1. Trimming cost V 5 bases and J 0 bases; bases outside gene matches: 5. From germline, CDR1 is MNHEY and CDR2 SVGEGT. This CDR3 is 15 amino acids long. CDR3 loop: CASSVRDRDSYEQYF. CDR3 in DNA: TGTGCCAGCAGTGTCCGGGACAGGGACTCCTACGAGCAGTACTTC.

The CDR3 is CAWSGGDYNSPLHF. In DNA form, the CDR3 reads TGTGCCTGGAGTGGAGGTGACTATAATTCACCCCTCCACTTT. The gene calls are TRBV30 and TRBJ1-6; D gene uncertain. Germline CDR1 GTSNPN, CDR2 SVGIG (reference sequence). This CDR3 is 14 amino acids long. Trimming left V 1 base short and J 3 bases short, with 7 bases between. The full variable domain, with the rest looked up from reference TRBV30 and TRBJ1-6, is SQTIHQWPATLVQPVGSPLSLECTVEGTSNPNLYWYRQAAGRGLQLLFYSVGIGQISSEVPQNLSASRPQDRQFILSSKKLLLSDSGFYLCAWSGGDYNSPLHFGNGTRLTVT.

This clone has just one count. The chain links TRBV3-1 (or the pseudogene TRBV3-2) to TRBJ1-6, with D perhaps matching TRBD1 (5 bases). The CDR3 is made up of 16 amino acids. The V end was cut by 0 bases, the J end by 6 bases, with 12 bases between. Per germline, CDR1 LGHDT and CDR2 YNNKEL (reference sequence). CDR3 loop: CASSQDRVGVNSPLHF. DNA of the CDR3: TGTGCCAGCAGCCAAGATAGGGTAGGGGTTAATTCACCCCTCCACTTT.

This chain connects TRBV9 to TRBJ1-3, with D unclear. CDR1 is SGDLS and CDR2 is YYNGEE in the germline V gene. The CDR3 has 15 amino acids. Trimming shortened V by 0 bases and J by 4 bases, and 11 bases separated the two germline ends. The CDR3 loop is CASSVGFALGNTIYF. DNA of the CDR3: TGTGCCAGCAGCGTAGGGTTTGCGCTGGGAAACACCATATATTTT.

This clone was seen only a few times. The rearrangement links TRBV5-1 to TRBJ1-1, with a tentative D call TRBD1 (5 bases). Germline lookup yields CDR1 SGHRS and CDR2 YFSETQ. Trimming took 4 bases from V and 3 from J, leaving 16 bases between them. This CDR3 contains 15 residues. The CDR3 is CASSPEYQGYTEAFF. As DNA, the CDR3 is TGCGCCAGCAGCCCCGAATACCAGGGCTACACTGAAGCTTTCTTT.

The rearrangement links TRBV18 to TRBJ2-1; 9 bases fit TRBD2. Per the germline V gene, CDR1 is KGHSH and CDR2 is LQKENI. V was pared by 6 bases and J by 0 bases, with 9 bases of the junction left unmatched. There are 17 residues in the CDR3. The CDR3 bases are TGTGCCAGCTCCCCTCGGACTAGCGCCAACTCCTACAATGAGCAGTTCTTC. This codes for CASSPRTSANSYNEQFF.

The gene calls are TRBV9 and TRBJ2-1, with 10 bases identical to TRBD2. The junction had 11 bases not matched to a gene; V was cut back by 0 bases and J by 8 bases. Germline assignment: CDR1 SGDLS and CDR2 YYNGEE. The CDR3 is made up of 17 amino acids. CDR3 sequence reads: CASSVGRSGGVFDEQFF. The DNA of the CDR3 is TGTGCCAGCAGCGTAGGAAGGAGCGGGGGGGTTTTCGATGAGCAGTTCTTC.

This clone showed up just a few times. The CDR3, as DNA: TGTGCCAGCAGCCCAGGGGGCGGGGGTCGGGAGCAGTTCTTC. Amino acid sequence: CASSPGGGGREQFF. J is TRBJ2-1 and V is TRBV7-2, with D tentatively TRBD1 (8 bases). V gave up 5 bases and J gave up 10 bases, with 18 bases separating them. The CDR3 has 14 residues. Germline V gives CDR1 SGHTA, CDR2 FQGNSA.

The genes are TRBV7-2 and TRBJ1-4; D is possibly TRBD1 (5 bases). V lost 5 bases to trimming and J lost 13 bases, with 17 bases between them. The CDR3 sequence is 13 residues long. Germline CDR1 reads SGHTA; CDR2 reads FQGNSA. The chain's CDR3 is CASSLQDGRRLFF. The CDR3 bases are TGTGCCAGCAGCCTACAGGACGGGCGTAGACTGTTTTTT.

V and J are TRBV7-6 and TRBJ2-5, with 8 bases fitting TRBD1. Germline V gene lookup returns CDR1 SGHVS and CDR2 FNYEAQ. The V gene end was trimmed by 1 base and the J gene end by 4 bases; junction bases not matched to a gene: 5. CDR3 length: 15 residues. DNA for the CDR3: TGTGCCAGCAGCTTAGGGCAGGGGGCCGGAGAGACCCAGTACTTC. Translated, it gives CASSLGQGAGETQYF.

The chain has TRBV27 and TRBJ2-7, with 7 bases matching TRBD2. The V gene's germline CDR1 is MNHEY and CDR2 SMNVEV (reference sequence). The CDR3 contains 16 residues. With V trimmed by 3 bases and J by 2 bases, 10 bases remained unmatched. The CDR3, as DNA: TGTGCCAGCAGTTTCAGAGGTATGCGGGAGACCTACGAGCAGTACTTC. The encoded protein is CASSFRGMRETYEQYF.

The chain recombines TRBV11-2 with TRBJ1-2, with unresolved D. V shed 2 bases and J shed 5 bases, with 15 bases lying between them. This CDR3 has 15 amino acids. Germline assignment: CDR1 SGHAT and CDR2 FQNNGV. The chain's CDR3 is CASSLYSGLGYGYTF. DNA of the CDR3: TGTGCCAGCAGCTTATATTCGGGTCTGGGTTATGGCTACACCTTC.

This clone was seen once. The chain combines TRBV5-1 with TRBJ1-1, with D unclear. This CDR3 has 14 residues. The germline V gene has CDR1 SGHRS and CDR2 YFSETQ. The V end was cut by 5 bases, the J end by 7 bases, with 18 bases between. The CDR3 nucleotides are TGCGCCAGCAGTAAGATCCTGGGTGGAGGTGAAGCTTTCTTT. Its translation is CASSKILGGGEAFF.

The chain employs TRBV7-8 and TRBJ1-1; TRBD1 might be the D (6 bases). Germline V lookup: CDR1 SGHVS, CDR2 FQNEAQ. The CDR3 runs 15 residues. Trimming took 5 bases from V and 2 from J, leaving 15 bases between them. The CDR3 DNA reads TGTGCCAGCAGCCGTCACGACAGGTTAAACACTGAAGCTTTCTTT. The encoded protein is CASSRHDRLNTEAFF.

This chain uses TRBV28 with TRBJ1-2, with D tentatively TRBD1 (5 bases). This CDR3 region has 14 residues. V was clipped by 6 bases and J by 4 bases, with 15 bases between them. Per germline, CDR1 MDHEN and CDR2 SYDVKM. CDR3 coding DNA: TGTGCCAGCAGCCTCGGGGGAGGCACCTATGGCTACACCTTC. It encodes CASSLGGGTYGYTF.

This clone appeared a single time. The chain is built from TRBV10-3 and TRBJ2-7; the D gene is possibly TRBD1 (5 bases). The V gene's germline CDR1 is ENHRY and CDR2 SYGVKD. The V and J ends lost 4 bases and 6 bases respectively, with 10 bases between them. The CDR3 spans 12 residues. The CDR3 DNA follows: TGTGCCATCAGTGCCCCTAGGGGCGAGCAGTACTTC. Protein: CAISAPRGEQYF.

This clone was counted once. The rearrangement uses TRBV9 and TRBJ2-1, with 8 bases fitting TRBD1. Germline V gene sequence: CDR1 SGDLS, CDR2 YYNGEE. Losses at the gene ends were 4 bases for V and 7 bases for J; bases not matched to a gene: 4. This CDR3 region has 13 residues. CDR3 sequence reads: CASSIRQGNEQFF. The DNA of the CDR3 is TGTGCCAGCAGCATTAGACAGGGGAATGAGCAGTTCTTC.

The V and J genes are TRBV30 and TRBJ1-1, with unresolved D. V lost 6 bases and J 2 bases, leaving 10 bases between the germline ends. The CDR3 is 12 amino acids. Germline V CDR1 and CDR2: GTSNPN, SVGIG (reference sequence). The CDR3 DNA follows: TGTGCCTGTTCGTCCTTTAACACTGAAGCTTTCTTT. Translating it yields CACSSFNTEAFF. Together with reference TRBV30 and TRBJ1-1, the CDR3 gives the full variable domain: SQTIHQWPATLVQPVGSPLSLECTVEGTSNPNLYWYRQAAGRGLQLLFYSVGIGQISSEVPQNLSASRPQDRQFILSSKKLLLSDSGFYLCACSSFNTEAFFGQGTRLTVV.

This sequence joins TRBV6-2 or TRBV6-3 and TRBJ1-2, with a possible D match to TRBD1 (6 bases). Germline lookup yields CDR1 MNHEY and CDR2 SVGEGT. The CDR3 loop spans 14 amino acids. Deletions cut 4 bases from V and 8 bases from J, with 17 bases between. The CDR3 reads CASSSPVGGDGYTF. DNA of the CDR3: TGTGCCAGCAGTTCCCCAGTTGGGGGCGACGGCTACACCTTC.